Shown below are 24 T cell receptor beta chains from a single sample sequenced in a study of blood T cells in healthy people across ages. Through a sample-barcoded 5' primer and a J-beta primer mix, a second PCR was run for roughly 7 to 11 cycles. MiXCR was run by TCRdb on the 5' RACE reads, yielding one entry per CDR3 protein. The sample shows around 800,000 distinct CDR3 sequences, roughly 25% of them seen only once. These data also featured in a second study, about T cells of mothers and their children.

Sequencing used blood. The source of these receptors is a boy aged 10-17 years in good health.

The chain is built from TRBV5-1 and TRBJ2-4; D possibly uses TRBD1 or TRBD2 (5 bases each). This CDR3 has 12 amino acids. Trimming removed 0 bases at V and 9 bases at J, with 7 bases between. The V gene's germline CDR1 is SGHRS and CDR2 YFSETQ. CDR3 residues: CASSLEGTIQYF. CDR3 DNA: TGCGCCAGCAGCTTGGAGGGGACCATTCAGTACTTC.

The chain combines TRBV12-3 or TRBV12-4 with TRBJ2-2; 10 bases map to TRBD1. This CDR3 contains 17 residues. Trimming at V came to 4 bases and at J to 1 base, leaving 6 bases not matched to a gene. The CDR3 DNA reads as TGTGCCAGCAGTTCAGACAGGGGGCTTAGGAACACCGGGGAGCTGTTTTTT. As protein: CASSSDRGLRNTGELFF.

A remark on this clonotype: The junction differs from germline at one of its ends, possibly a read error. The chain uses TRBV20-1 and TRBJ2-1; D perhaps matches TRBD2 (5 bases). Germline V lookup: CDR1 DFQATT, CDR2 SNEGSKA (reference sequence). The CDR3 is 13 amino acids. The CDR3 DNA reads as TGCAGTACTAGAGAAGGATGGTTCGATGAGCAGTTCTTC. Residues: CSTREGWFDEQFF.

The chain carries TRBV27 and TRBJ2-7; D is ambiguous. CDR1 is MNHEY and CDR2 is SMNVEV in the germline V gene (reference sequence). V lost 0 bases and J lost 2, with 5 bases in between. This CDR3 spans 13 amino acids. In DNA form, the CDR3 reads TGTGCCAGCAGTTTATCAGCTGCCTACGAGCAGTACTTC. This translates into CASSLSAAYEQYF.

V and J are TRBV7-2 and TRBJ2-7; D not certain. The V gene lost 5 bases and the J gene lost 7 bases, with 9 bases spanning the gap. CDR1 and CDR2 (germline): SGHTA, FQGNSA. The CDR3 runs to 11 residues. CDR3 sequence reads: CASSLHQEQYF. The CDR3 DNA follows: TGTGCCAGCAGCCTACACCAGGAGCAGTACTTC.

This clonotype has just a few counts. CDR3 residues: CASSSLPAGTLEQYF. The DNA for the CDR3 is TGTGCCAGCAGCTCGCTCCCAGCGGGGACTCTCGAGCAGTACTTC. This chain connects TRBV6-6 to TRBJ2-7, with 7 bases fitting TRBD2. J lost 6 bases, V lost 6 bases, and 14 bases had no gene match. Germline CDR1 and CDR2: MNHNY and SVGAGI (reference sequence). This CDR3 comprises 15 residues.

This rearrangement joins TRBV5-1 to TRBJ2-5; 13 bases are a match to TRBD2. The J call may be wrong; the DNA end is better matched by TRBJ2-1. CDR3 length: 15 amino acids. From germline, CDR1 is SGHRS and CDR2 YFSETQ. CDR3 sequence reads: CASTALAGGPAIQFF. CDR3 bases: TGCGCCAGCACCGCACTAGCGGGGGGGCCGGCGATACAGTTCTTC.

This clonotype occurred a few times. CDR3: CASRFSEGDYEQYF. Here the CDR3 DNA reads TGTGCCAGCCGGTTCTCGGAGGGCGACTACGAGCAGTACTTC. The chain links TRBV6-1 to TRBJ2-5; tentatively, D is TRBD2 (6 bases). Near its end, the DNA agrees better with TRBJ2-7, so the J call may be wrong. The germline V gene encodes CDR1 MNHNS and CDR2 SASEGT. The CDR3 loop spans 14 amino acids.

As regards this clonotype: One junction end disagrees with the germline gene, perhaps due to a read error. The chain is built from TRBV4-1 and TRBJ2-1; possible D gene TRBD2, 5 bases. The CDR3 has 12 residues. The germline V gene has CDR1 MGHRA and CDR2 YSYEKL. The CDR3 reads CASSLSGLQQLF. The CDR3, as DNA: TGCGCCAGCAGCCTAAGCGGACTTCAGCAGCTCTTC.

This CDR3 is CSAPQGGVVETQYF. In nucleotides, the CDR3 is TGCAGTGCTCCCCAGGGCGGGGTGGTAGAGACCCAGTACTTC. This chain links TRBV20-1 with TRBJ2-1, with D possibly matching TRBD2 (6 bases). The J call may be in error: the DNA end matches TRBJ2-5 better. CDR1 and CDR2 from the germline V gene are DFQATT and SNEGSKA (reference sequence). The CDR3 covers 14 residues.

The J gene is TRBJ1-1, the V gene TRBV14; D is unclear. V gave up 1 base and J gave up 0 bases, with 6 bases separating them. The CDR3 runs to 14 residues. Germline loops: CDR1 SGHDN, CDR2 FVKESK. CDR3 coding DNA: TGTGCCAGCAGCCAAGCAGGTATGAACACTGAAGCTTTCTTT. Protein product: CASSQAGMNTEAFF.

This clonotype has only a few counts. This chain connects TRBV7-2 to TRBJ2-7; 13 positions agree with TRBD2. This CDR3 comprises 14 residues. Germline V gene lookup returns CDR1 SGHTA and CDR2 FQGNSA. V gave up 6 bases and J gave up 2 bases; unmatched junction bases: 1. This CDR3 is CASRTSGGAYEQYF. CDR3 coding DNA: TGTGCCAGCAGAACTAGCGGGGGGGCCTACGAGCAGTACTTC.

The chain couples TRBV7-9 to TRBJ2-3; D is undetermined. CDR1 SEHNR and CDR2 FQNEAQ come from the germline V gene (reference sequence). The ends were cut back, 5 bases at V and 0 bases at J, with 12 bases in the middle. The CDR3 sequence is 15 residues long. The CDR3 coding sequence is TGTGCCAGCAGCCAAACACGACTTAGCACAGATACGCAGTATTTT. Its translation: CASSQTRLSTDTQYF.

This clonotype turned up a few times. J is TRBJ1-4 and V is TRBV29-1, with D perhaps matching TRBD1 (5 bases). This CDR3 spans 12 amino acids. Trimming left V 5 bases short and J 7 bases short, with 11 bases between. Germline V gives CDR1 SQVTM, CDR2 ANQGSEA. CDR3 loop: CSVQAGSEKLFF. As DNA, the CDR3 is TGCAGCGTTCAGGCAGGGAGTGAAAAACTGTTTTTT.

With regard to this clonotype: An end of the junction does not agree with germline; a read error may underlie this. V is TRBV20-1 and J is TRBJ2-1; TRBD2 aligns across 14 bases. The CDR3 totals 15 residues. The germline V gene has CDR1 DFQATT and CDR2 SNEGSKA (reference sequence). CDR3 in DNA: TGCAGTTCTAGAGGGGGACTAGCGGGGGTCAATGAGCAGTTCTTC. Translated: CSSRGGLAGVNEQFF.

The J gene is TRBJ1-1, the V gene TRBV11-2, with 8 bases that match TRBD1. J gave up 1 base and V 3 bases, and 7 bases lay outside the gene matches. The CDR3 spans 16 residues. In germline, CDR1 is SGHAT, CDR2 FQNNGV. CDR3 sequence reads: CASSFSTGVWNTEAFF. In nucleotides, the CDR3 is TGTGCCAGCAGCTTTTCGACAGGGGTTTGGAACACTGAAGCTTTCTTT.

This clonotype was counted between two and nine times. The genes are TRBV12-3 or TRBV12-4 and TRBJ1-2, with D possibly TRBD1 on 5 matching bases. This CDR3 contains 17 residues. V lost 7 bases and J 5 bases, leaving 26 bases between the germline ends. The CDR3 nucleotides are TGTGCCAGCACTCAGGGTGACAGCGGATATATGCCTTATGGCTACACCTTC. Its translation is CASTQGDSGYMPYGYTF.

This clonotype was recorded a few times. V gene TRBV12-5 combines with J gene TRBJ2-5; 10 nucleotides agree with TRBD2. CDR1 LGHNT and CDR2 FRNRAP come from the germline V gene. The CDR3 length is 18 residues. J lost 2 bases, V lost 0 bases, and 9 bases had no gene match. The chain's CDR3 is CASGLVSGGDPLQETQYF. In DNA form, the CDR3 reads TGTGCTAGTGGTTTGGTCAGCGGGGGGGATCCTCTACAAGAGACCCAGTACTTC. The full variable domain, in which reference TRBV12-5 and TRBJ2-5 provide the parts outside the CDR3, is DARVTQTPRHKVTEMGQEVTMRCQPILGHNTVFWYRQTMMQGLELLAYFRNRAPLDDSGMPKDRFSAEMPDATLATLKIQPSEPRDSAVYFCASGLVSGGDPLQETQYFGPGTRLLVL.

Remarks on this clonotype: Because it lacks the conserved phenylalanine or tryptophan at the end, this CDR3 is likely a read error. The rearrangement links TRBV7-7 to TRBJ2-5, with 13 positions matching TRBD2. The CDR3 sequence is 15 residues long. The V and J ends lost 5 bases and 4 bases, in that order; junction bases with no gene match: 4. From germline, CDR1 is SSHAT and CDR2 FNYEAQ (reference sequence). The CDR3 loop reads CASSHGLAGAETQYS. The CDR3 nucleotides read TGTGCCAGCAGCCATGGACTAGCGGGGGCAGAGACCCAGTACTCC.

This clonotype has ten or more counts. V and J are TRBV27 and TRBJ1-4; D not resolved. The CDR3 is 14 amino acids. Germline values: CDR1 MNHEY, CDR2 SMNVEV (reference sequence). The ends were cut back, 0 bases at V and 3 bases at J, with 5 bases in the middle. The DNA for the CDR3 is TGTGCCAGCAGTTTATCCGGCTCTAATGAAAAACTGTTTTTT. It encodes CASSLSGSNEKLFF.

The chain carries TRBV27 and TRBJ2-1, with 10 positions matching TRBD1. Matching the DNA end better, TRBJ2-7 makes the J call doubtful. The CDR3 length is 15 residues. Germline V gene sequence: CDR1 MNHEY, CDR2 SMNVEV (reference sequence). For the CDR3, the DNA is TGTGCCAGCAGCCAGGACAGGGGGTTTGGGGCCGAGCAGTACTTC. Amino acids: CASSQDRGFGAEQYF.

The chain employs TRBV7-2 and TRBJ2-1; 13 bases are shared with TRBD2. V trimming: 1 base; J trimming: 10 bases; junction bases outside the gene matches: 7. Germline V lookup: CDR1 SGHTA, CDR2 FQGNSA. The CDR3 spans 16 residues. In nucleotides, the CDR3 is TGTGCCAGCAGCTTAGTCGGGACTAGCGGGGTATCCGAGCAGTTCTTC. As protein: CASSLVGTSGVSEQFF.

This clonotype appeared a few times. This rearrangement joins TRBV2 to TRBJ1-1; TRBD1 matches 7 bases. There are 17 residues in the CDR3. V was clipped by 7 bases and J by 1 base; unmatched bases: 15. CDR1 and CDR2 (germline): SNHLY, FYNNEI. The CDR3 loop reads CASTPRGGRGWNTEAFF. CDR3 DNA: TGTGCCAGCACCCCGAGGGGAGGCAGGGGGTGGAACACTGAAGCTTTCTTT.

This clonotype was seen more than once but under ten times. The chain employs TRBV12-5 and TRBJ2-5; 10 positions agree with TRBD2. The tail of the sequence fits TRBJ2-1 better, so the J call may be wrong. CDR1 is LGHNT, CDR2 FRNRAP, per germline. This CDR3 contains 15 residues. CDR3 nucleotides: TGTGCTAGTGGTTTGGCCACTAGCGGGGTCGGAGAGCAGTTCTTC. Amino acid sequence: CASGLATSGVGEQFF.